This T cell receptor (beta chain) was sequenced in a study of beta chain features in type 1 diabetes. V shed 2 bases and J shed 7 bases, with 5 bases lying between them. CDR3 length equals 11 residues. Per germline, CDR1 SGHAT and CDR2 FQNNGV. Reverse transcribing all isolated RNA meant expressed TCRB transcripts were sequenced. Profiled with immunoSEQ multiplex PCR; TCRdb holds only in-frame clones, not every one. The repertoire holds around 430,000 clones, roughly 31% seen once, with roughly 0.06% in the top ten. Sequencing was done on a sample of naive CD4+ T cells from blood. The chain couples TRBV11-2 to TRBJ2-5; D is unclear. The TCR sequence derives from a man aged 18-30 years in good health. The CDR3 DNA sequence: TGTGCCAGCAGCTTATGGGGGACCCAGTACTTC. Its protein is CASSLWGTQYF. Full variable domain (outside the CDR3, taken from reference TRBV11-2 and TRBJ2-5): EAGVAQSPRYKIIEKRQSVAFWCNPISGHATLYWYQQILGQGPKLLIQFQNNGVVDDSQLPKDRFSAERLKGVDSTLKIQPAKLEDSAVYLCASSLWGTQYFGPGTRLLVL.